This is a list of T cell receptor beta chains from one sample in a study of prognosis after radiotherapy for stage I lung cancer. One entry per CDR3 protein, called by TCRdb with MiXCR from the multiplex PCR reads. The sample records more than 30,000 distinct CDR3 sequences, about 39% being singletons. The sample in question was PBMCs, obtained before or after stereotactic body radiation therapy (not recorded which). These receptors came from a donor aged 50 or older with non-small cell lung cancer. Both conserved end residues are part of each CDR3. The D gene is left open where the match is weak. Clone size, where shown, is once, few, many, or a class for clones that have expanded.

TRBV5-4	-	TRBJ1-2	-	TGTGCCAGCAGCCTCTGGGGCAGAACAGACTATGGCTACACCTTC	CASSLWGRTDYGYTF
TRBV7-6	-	TRBJ1-5	many	TGTGCCAGCAGCTTCCGAGCGGGAAGCAATCAGCCCCAGCATTTT	CASSFRAGSNQPQHF
TRBV5-1	TRBD1	TRBJ2-1	many	TGCGCCAGCAGCATTTTACCGGGACAGGGGGTTGAGCAGTTCTTC	CASSILPGQGVEQFF
TRBV12-5	TRBD1	TRBJ2-5	many	TGTGCTAGTGGTTTGGGAACAGGGGGCGCCGAGACCCAGTACTTC	CASGLGTGGAETQYF
TRBV3-1	TRBD1	TRBJ2-3	many	TGTGCCAGCAGCCAAGCCGGACAGGGGCCAGATACGCAGTATTTT	CASSQAGQGPDTQYF
TRBV5-1	-	TRBJ1-4	-	TGCGCCAGCAGCGTAGGTCTTAGTGCAACTAATGAAAAACTGTTTTTT	CASSVGLSATNEKLFF
TRBV24-1	-	TRBJ2-7	-	TGTGCCACCAGTGATTTGAATAACAGCCTCCACGAGCAGTACTTC	CATSDLNNSLHEQYF
TRBV27	-	TRBJ1-2	-	TGTGCCAGCAGTTTAATAGGTCGGGTGGGATATGGCTACACCTTC	CASSLIGRVGYGYTF
TRBV28	TRBD1	TRBJ2-7	-	TGTGCCAGCAGAAGGGGACAGGGGTCGTTGCGGGAGCAGTACTTC	CASRRGQGSLREQYF
TRBV27	-	TRBJ1-6	-	TGTGCCAGCAGGGTTTGGTCCAATTCACCCCTCCACTTT	CASRVWSNSPLHF
TRBV30	-	TRBJ1-2	-	TGTGAGGGGGGAGACCACTATGGCTACACCTTC	CEGGDHYGYTF
TRBV28	-	TRBJ2-3	many	TGTGCCAGCAGTGCCCCCCAGGGCACAGATACGCAGTATTTT	CASSAPQGTDTQYF
TRBV2	-	TRBJ2-7	many	TGTGCCAGCAGTGGGGGAAGGGAAGTCCGCTACGAGCAGTACTTC	CASSGGREVRYEQYF
TRBV28	TRBD2	TRBJ2-5	-	TGTGCCAGCAGCACATCACTGCGGGGGGAGCAGTACTTC	CASSTSLRGEQYF
TRBV4-1	-	TRBJ1-1	many	TGCGCCAGCAGCTATACTGCAGGGGTCACTGAAGCTTTCTTT	CASSYTAGVTEAFF
TRBV10-3	-	TRBJ2-7	-	TGTGCCATCATTGAGTCGATGGAGAGTTTCGAGCAGTACTTC	CAIIESMESFEQYF
TRBV28	-	TRBJ2-3	many	TGTGCCAGCAGTCAGTCGGTTGGCAGCACAGATACGCAGTATTTT	CASSQSVGSTDTQYF
TRBV6-2/TRBV6-3	-	TRBJ2-3	many	TGTGCCAGCAGTGCCCCTTCTGGGGCAGATACGCAGTATTTT	CASSAPSGADTQYF
TRBV3-1	TRBD1	TRBJ1-3	many	TGTGCCAGCAGCCATTACCGACAGGGACGGGGAAACACCATATATTTT	CASSHYRQGRGNTIYF
TRBV7-9	TRBD1	TRBJ1-1	many	TGTGCCAGCAGCTTGACGGGACAGATGAACACTGAAGCTTTCTTT	CASSLTGQMNTEAFF
TRBV6-1	TRBD1	TRBJ1-2	medium-sized	TGTGCCAGCAGTGAGGCGACAGGGGGCGGAGGCTACACCTTC	CASSEATGGGGYTF
TRBV5-4	TRBD2	TRBJ2-7	many	TGTGCCAGCAGCCCCGGACTAGCGGGGGGGCATGACGAGCAGTACTTC	CASSPGLAGGHDEQYF
TRBV24-1	-	TRBJ2-5	many	TGTGCCACCAGTCAGGGGGGGGAGACCCAGTACTTC	CATSQGGETQYF
TRBV28	-	TRBJ1-5	many	TGTGCCAGCAGTTTATCTCGGGGTTCCACTGGTCAGCCCCAGCATTTT	CASSLSRGSTGQPQHF
TRBV5-4	-	TRBJ2-7	many	TGTGCCAGCAGCTTGAGAGGGGGGCCCGAGCAGTACTTC	CASSLRGGPEQYF
TRBV12-3/TRBV12-4	-	TRBJ2-1	-	TGTGCCAGCAGTTCAGGGTTTGAGCAGTTCTTC	CASSSGFEQFF
TRBV9	-	TRBJ2-7	-	TGTGCCAGCAGCGCCCAAGGACAGACCTACGAGCAGTACTTC	CASSAQGQTYEQYF
TRBV19	-	TRBJ2-2	-	TGTGCCAGTAGTAATACAAACACCGGGGAGCTGTTTTTT	CASSNTNTGELFF
TRBV6-5	TRBD1	TRBJ2-7	-	TGTGCCAGCAGCTACCGGGGCCTTGGACAGGTGGCCTACGAGCAGTACTTC	CASSYRGLGQVAYEQYF
TRBV6-5	-	TRBJ2-7	medium-sized	TGTGCCAGCAGTTTGAGTCCAGGGCTCTGGAACGAGCAGTACTTC	CASSLSPGLWNEQYF
TRBV12-3/TRBV12-4	TRBD2	TRBJ2-3	-	TGTGCCAGCAGCCTCCGGGACTACCGCACAGATACGCAGTATTTT	CASSLRDYRTDTQYF
TRBV3-1	-	TRBJ1-3	many	TGTGCCAGCAGTTCAGCGAACTCTGGAAACACCATATATTTT	CASSSANSGNTIYF
TRBV9	-	TRBJ1-1	medium-sized	TGTGCCAGCAGCCCAGAGGGAGTTGAAGCTTTCTTT	CASSPEGVEAFF
TRBV6-1	TRBD1	TRBJ2-3	many	TGTGCCAGCAGTCCAAAGACAGGGGAAGCAGATACGCAGTATTTT	CASSPKTGEADTQYF
TRBV20-1	TRBD1	TRBJ1-1	-	TGCAGTGCACCTTCCTTCTCGGGACAGGGGGCGATTGATGAAGCTTTCTTT	CSAPSFSGQGAIDEAFF
TRBV20-1	-	TRBJ2-7	hyperexpanded	TGCAGTGCTAGAGACCGACGGAGGCACTACGAGCAGTACTTC	CSARDRRRHYEQYF
TRBV28	TRBD2	TRBJ2-5	few	TGTGCCAGCAGTTTATGGGGGGGGAGACAGCAAGAGGCCCAGTACTTC	CASSLWGGRQQEAQYF
TRBV20-1	-	TRBJ2-1	many	TGCAGTGCGGAGGACGCAAGCTCCTACAATGAGCAGTTCTTC	CSAEDASSYNEQFF
TRBV7-3	-	TRBJ1-5	many	TGTGCCAGCAGCCATAAGGAGGGGAGTCCTCAGCCCCAGCATTTT	CASSHKEGSPQPQHF
TRBV2	-	TRBJ2-7	many	TGTGCCAGCAGAAACCTCTACGAGCAGTACTTC	CASRNLYEQYF
TRBV6-5	-	TRBJ1-2	once	TGTGCCAGCAGTTCCGACAGAGGAAGGTTCGGCTACACCTTC	CASSSDRGRFGYTF
TRBV4-2	-	TRBJ2-5	many	TGTGCCAGCAGCCAAGCCGCGGGGAAAGAGACCCAGTACTTC	CASSQAAGKETQYF
TRBV7-2	TRBD2	TRBJ2-7	-	TGTGCCAGCAGCTCCCCCAGCGGGATGAGCTTTAGCTACGAGCAGTACTTC	CASSSPSGMSFSYEQYF
TRBV20-1	-	TRBJ1-1	many	TGCAGTGCTAGGGATGGGGGGCGCGGGTACACTGAAGCTTTCTTT	CSARDGGRGYTEAFF
TRBV29-1	-	TRBJ1-3	many	TGCAGCGTTGAAGATGGATTGACGGACACCATATATTTT	CSVEDGLTDTIYF
TRBV10-3	-	TRBJ2-7	many	TGTGCCATCAGTGAGGTGGCCTACGAGCAGTACTTC	CAISEVAYEQYF
TRBV7-2	-	TRBJ2-3	many	TGTGCCAGCACCAAAGACAGGCAGGTCGATACGCAGTATTTT	CASTKDRQVDTQYF